This TCR beta chain appears in the sequencing data of a study of blood T cells in healthy people across ages. Together with a sample-barcoded 5' primer, a J-beta primer mix was included in a second PCR lasting about 6 to 12 cycles. MiXCR, applied by TCRdb to the 5' RACE reads, yields one record per CDR3 protein. The data show some 690,000 distinct CDR3 sequences, roughly 20% seen once. As to this clonotype: The junction departs from germline at one end; a sequencing error may be responsible.

Germline V gives CDR1 SGHAT, CDR2 FQNNGV. This CDR3 comprises 13 residues. Sequenced material: blood. The chain combines TRBV11-2 with TRBJ2-5; D remains unclear. The sequence was obtained from a man in his 70s in good health. The CDR3 DNA is TGTGCCAGCGGCTTAAACCCCCAAGAGACCCAGTACTTC. It is translated as CASGLNPQETQYF.